The 19 T cell receptor beta chains below were found in one sample sequenced in a study of T-cell memory formation after mild COVID-19. TCRdb independently ran MiXCR on the 5' RACE reads; one entry per CDR3 protein. The table records 280,000 or so distinct CDR3 sequences, 7% to 10% of them present only once. Sequenced: PBMCs or a T cell subset sorted from them (not recorded which). Every receptor here comes from a man aged 18-30 years who had mild COVID-19 (a few samples of this study predate the infection). Cell type and time point are not known.

This clonotype has a count of ten or more. The V call is TRBV20-1, the J call TRBJ2-3; no clear D. Germline V gene lookup returns CDR1 DFQATT and CDR2 SNEGSKA (reference sequence). The CDR3 sequence is 13 residues long. V was trimmed by 6 bases and J by 1 base, leaving 11 bases between them. This CDR3 reads CSAFGIRTDTQYF. CDR3 nucleotide sequence: TGCAGTGCCTTTGGGATACGCACAGATACGCAGTATTTT.

This CDR3 is CASSPSTRGVRTQYF. CDR3 in DNA: TGTGCCAGCAGCCCCAGTACCCGCGGGGTAAGGACCCAGTACTTC. The chain combines TRBV3-1 with TRBJ2-5; a weak D match, TRBD2 (6 bases). The germline gives CDR1 LGHDT, CDR2 YNNKEL (reference sequence). The CDR3 consists of 15 residues. Trimming cost V 4 bases and J 7 bases, with 19 bases left between them.

This clonotype was seen a handful of times. The rearrangement joins TRBV28 to TRBJ1-6, with TRBD1 identical over 8 bases. The CDR3 covers 16 residues. With 6 bases clipped from V and 9 bases from J, the junction kept 13 bases outside the gene matches. Germline V gives CDR1 MDHEN, CDR2 SYDVKM. The CDR3 protein is CASSILGTGGFSPLHF. The CDR3 nucleotides are TGTGCCAGCAGCATCCTCGGCACAGGGGGGTTTTCACCCCTCCACTTT.

The rearrangement links TRBV4-3 to TRBJ2-6; the match to TRBD1 covers 7 bases. The CDR3 contains 20 residues. Germline V gene sequence: CDR1 LGHNA, CDR2 YSLEER. V shed 4 bases and J 0 bases; nucleotides not matched to a gene: 15. CDR3 region: CASSPRPETGSDSGANVLTF. The DNA for the CDR3 is TGCGCCAGCAGCCCGCGGCCCGAGACAGGGAGTGACTCTGGGGCCAACGTCCTGACTTTC.

This clonotype appeared a few times. The chain combines TRBV24-1 with TRBJ2-1; D not certain. Germline CDR1 reads KGHDR; CDR2 reads SFDVKD. The V and J ends lost 9 bases and 0 bases respectively, with 11 bases between them. The CDR3 sequence is 14 residues long. CDR3 coding DNA: TGTGCCACCTCCGTCGGAAGCTCCTACAATGAGCAGTTCTTC. Amino acid sequence: CATSVGSSYNEQFF.

Here the CDR3 DNA reads TGTGCCAGCAGCTCGTGGACTGCCGGTGAGCAGTTCTTC. Translated, it gives CASSSWTAGEQFF. V usage is TRBV5-4 and J usage is TRBJ2-1, with D maybe TRBD2 (5 bases). The CDR3 runs 13 residues. Trimming left V 3 bases short and J 9 bases short, with 13 bases between. Germline CDR1 SGHNT, CDR2 YYREEE (reference sequence). Full variable domain (outside the CDR3, taken from reference TRBV5-4 and TRBJ2-1): ETGVTQSPTHLIKTRGQQVTLRCSSQSGHNTVSWYQQALGQGPQFIFQYYREEENGRGNFPPRFSGLQFPNYSSELNVNALELDDSALYLCASSSWTAGEQFFGPGTRLTVL.

The V gene is TRBV9, the J gene TRBJ2-3; the D gene is possibly TRBD1 (5 bases). The CDR3 consists of 15 residues. Looked up from germline, CDR1 is SGDLS and CDR2 is YYNGEE. Trimming removed 0 bases at V and 4 bases at J, with 12 bases between. CDR3 coding DNA: TGTGCCAGCAGCGTAGGTGGTAGGGGTGCAGATACGCAGTATTTT. Protein: CASSVGGRGADTQYF.

The CDR3 here is CASSLNPVFSGANVLTF. The CDR3 bases are TGTGCCAGCAGTTTAAATCCAGTTTTCTCTGGGGCCAACGTCCTGACTTTC. The chain is built from TRBV27 and TRBJ2-6; D is ambiguous. Germline V gene data show CDR1 as MNHEY and CDR2 as SMNVEV (reference sequence). Trimming shortened V by 2 bases and J by 0 bases, and 11 bases separated the two germline ends. The CDR3 sequence is 17 residues long.

This clonotype was observed a few times. This chain links TRBV19 with TRBJ2-3; 9 bases line up with TRBD1. The CDR3 covers 17 residues. Trimming removed 7 bases from V and 6 bases from J; junction bases left unmatched: 17. The germline CDR1 and CDR2 sequences are LNHDA and SQIVND (reference sequence). CDR3 in amino acids: CASTQTRGGTGTDTQYF. The CDR3 coding sequence is TGTGCCAGTACCCAGACGCGAGGGGGGACAGGGACGGATACGCAGTATTTT.

This clonotype has only a few counts. The chain couples TRBV27 to TRBJ2-7; TRBD2 might be the D (7 bases). The CDR3 length is 13 residues. Germline CDR1 reads MNHEY; CDR2 reads SMNVEV (reference sequence). Trimming cost V 8 bases and J 6 bases, with 17 bases left between them. CDR3 in DNA: TGTGCCAGCGTAGGGGGGGCCGTGAGCGAGCAGTACGTC. Protein product: CASVGGAVSEQYV.

A few counts support this clonotype. CDR3 in DNA: TGTGCCAGCAGTTACCCGAATCCAGGGTTGATGGTCGATGGCTACACCTTC. This sequence encodes CASSYPNPGLMVDGYTF. This chain uses TRBV6-2 or TRBV6-3 with TRBJ1-2; D possibly corresponds to TRBD1 (5 bases). Per the germline V gene, CDR1 is MNHEY and CDR2 is SVGEGT. This CDR3 spans 17 amino acids. The V gene lost 2 bases and the J gene lost 6 bases, with 22 bases spanning the gap.

The genes are TRBV7-2 and TRBJ2-4; possibly TRBD2 for D (6 bases). V shed 0 bases and J shed 6 bases, with 15 bases lying between them. CDR3 length: 16 amino acids. Germline assignment: CDR1 SGHTA and CDR2 FQGNSA. This CDR3 reads CASSLAPWGVGNIQYF. Written as DNA, the CDR3 is TGTGCCAGCAGCTTAGCGCCGTGGGGGGTTGGAAACATTCAGTACTTC.

This clonotype was found many times. The J gene is TRBJ2-1, the V gene TRBV7-2; a possible D gene is TRBD2 (5 bases). The length of the CDR3 is 13 residues. The V end was cut by 3 bases, the J end by 6 bases, with 9 bases between. Germline loops: CDR1 SGHTA, CDR2 FQGNSA. CDR3 sequence (DNA): TGTGCCAGCAGCTTCTTCCGGGGCAATGAGCAGTTCTTC. This encodes CASSFFRGNEQFF.

This chain connects TRBV12-3 or TRBV12-4 to TRBJ2-7, with TRBD2 matching over 10 bases. The CDR3 extends over 17 amino acids. The V gene end was trimmed by 3 bases and the J gene end by 0 bases; junction bases not matched to a gene: 8. The CDR3 spells CASSLASGGRSSYEQYF. The CDR3 nucleotides are TGTGCCAGCAGTTTGGCTAGCGGGGGTCGGAGCTCCTACGAGCAGTACTTC.

This rearrangement joins TRBV4-1 to TRBJ2-5; D might be TRBD1 (6 bases). The germline V gene has CDR1 MGHRA and CDR2 YSYEKL. This CDR3 has 14 residues. Trimming left V 2 bases short and J 4 bases short, with 11 bases between. The CDR3 protein is CASSQMAGAETQYF. The CDR3 nucleotides read TGCGCCAGCAGCCAAATGGCAGGGGCAGAGACCCAGTACTTC.

The rearrangement uses TRBV4-2 and TRBJ1-1; TRBD1 matches at 9 bases. Unmatched junction bases numbered 12, after V lost 3 bases and J lost 4 bases. The CDR3 is 17 amino acids. Per germline, CDR1 LGHNA and CDR2 YNFKEQ. CDR3 residues: CASSHIRDRVSGTEAFF. CDR3 in DNA: TGTGCCAGCAGCCACATCCGGGACAGGGTGTCAGGCACTGAAGCTTTCTTT.

V usage is TRBV7-9 and J usage is TRBJ2-3, with 10 bases that match TRBD1. With V trimmed by 5 bases and J by 6 bases, 11 bases remained unmatched. Germline V gene data show CDR1 as SEHNR and CDR2 as FQNEAQ (reference sequence). The CDR3 totals 16 residues. CDR3 in DNA: TGTGCCAGCAGCCCACGGACAGGGGGGAGTCCGGATACGCAGTATTTT. This translates into CASSPRTGGSPDTQYF.

The chain joins TRBV10-3 to TRBJ2-1; 8 bases match TRBD1. This CDR3 has 12 residues. Trimming removed 6 bases from V and 6 bases from J; junction bases left unmatched: 1. Germline V gene lookup returns CDR1 ENHRY and CDR2 SYGVKD. CDR3 region: CAIRDRVNEQFF. As DNA, the CDR3 is TGTGCCATCAGGGACAGGGTCAATGAGCAGTTCTTC.

DNA for the CDR3: TGTGCCAGCAGCGTAGTGGGACTAGCGGGTGGTGAGCAGTTCTTC. As protein: CASSVVGLAGGEQFF. This rearrangement joins TRBV9 to TRBJ2-1; 12 positions agree with TRBD2. The junction had 4 bases not matched to a gene; V was cut back by 0 bases and J by 9 bases. The CDR3 spans 15 residues. The V gene's germline CDR1 is SGDLS and CDR2 YYNGEE.